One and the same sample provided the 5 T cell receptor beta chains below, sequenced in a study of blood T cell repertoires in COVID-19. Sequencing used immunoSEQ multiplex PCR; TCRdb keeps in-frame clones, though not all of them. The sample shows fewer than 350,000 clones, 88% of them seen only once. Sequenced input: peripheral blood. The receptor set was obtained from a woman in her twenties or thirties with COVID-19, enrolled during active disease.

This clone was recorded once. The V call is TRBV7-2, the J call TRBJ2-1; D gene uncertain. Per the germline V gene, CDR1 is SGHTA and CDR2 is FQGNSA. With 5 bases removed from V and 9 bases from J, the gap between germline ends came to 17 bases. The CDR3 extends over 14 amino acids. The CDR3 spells CASSTRPPGIEQFF. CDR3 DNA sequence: TGTGCCAGCAGCACCAGGCCGCCTGGAATTGAGCAGTTCTTC.

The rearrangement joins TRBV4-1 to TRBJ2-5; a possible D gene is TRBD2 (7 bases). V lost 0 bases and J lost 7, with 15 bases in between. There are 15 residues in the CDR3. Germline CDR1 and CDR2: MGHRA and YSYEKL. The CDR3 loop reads CASSQDPRGGGTQYF. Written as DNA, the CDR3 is TGCGCCAGCAGCCAAGACCCCCGCGGGGGCGGGACCCAGTACTTC.

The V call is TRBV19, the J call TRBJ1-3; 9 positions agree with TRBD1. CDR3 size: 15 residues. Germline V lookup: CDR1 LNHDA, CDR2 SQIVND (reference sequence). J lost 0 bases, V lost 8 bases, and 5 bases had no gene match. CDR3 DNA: TGTGCCAGTGCGCGGGACAGGGCCTCTGGAAACACCATATATTTT. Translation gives CASARDRASGNTIYF.

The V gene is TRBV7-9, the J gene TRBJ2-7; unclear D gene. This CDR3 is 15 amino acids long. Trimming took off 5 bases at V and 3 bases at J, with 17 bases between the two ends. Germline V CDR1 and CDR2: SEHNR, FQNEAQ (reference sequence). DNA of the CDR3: TGTGCCAGCAGCCCCATGGCAGGATTTCTCTACGAGCAGTACTTC. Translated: CASSPMAGFLYEQYF.

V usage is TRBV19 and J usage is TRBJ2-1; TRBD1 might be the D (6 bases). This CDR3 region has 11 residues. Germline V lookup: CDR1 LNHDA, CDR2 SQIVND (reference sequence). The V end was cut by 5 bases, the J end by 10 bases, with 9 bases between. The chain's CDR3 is CASSPGQEQFF. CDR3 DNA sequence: TGTGCCAGTAGTCCCGGACAGGAGCAGTTCTTC.